Shown below are 24 T cell receptor beta chains from a single sample sequenced in a study of control samples from healthy donors and cancer patients. The table came from immunoSEQ multiplex PCR; TCRdb's copy has only in-frame clones and leaves some out. Seen here are 150,000 to 200,000 clones, around 90% observed once, and the top ten hold around 1.4%. Sequencing was performed on blood. The receptors originated from a woman aged 45 to 65 in good health.

The V gene is TRBV11-3, the J gene TRBJ2-7; D tentatively fits TRBD1 or TRBD2 (5 bases each). Germline CDR1 is SGHNT and CDR2 is YENEEA. The CDR3 is 14 amino acids. The V end was cut by 5 bases, the J end by 2 bases, with 13 bases between. This chain's CDR3 is CASSADGATYEQYF. CDR3 DNA sequence: TGTGCCAGCAGCGCCGACGGGGCAACCTACGAGCAGTACTTC.

In its sample, this clone was seen once. The CDR3 reads CASSLDARGGSQETQYF. The DNA of the CDR3 is TGCGCCAGCAGCTTGGACGCGAGGGGAGGTTCCCAAGAGACCCAGTACTTC. V usage is TRBV5-1 and J usage is TRBJ2-5; D might be TRBD2 (6 bases). Germline lookup yields CDR1 SGHRS and CDR2 YFSETQ. The CDR3 sequence is 17 residues long. The V and J ends lost 0 bases and 1 base respectively, with 16 bases between them.

The gene calls are TRBV7-6 and TRBJ2-5, with D hard to call. This CDR3 has 12 amino acids. V dropped 7 bases and J dropped 4 bases, with 10 bases sitting between them. CDR1 is SGHVS and CDR2 is FNYEAQ in the germline V gene. CDR3 DNA sequence: TGTGCCAGCACCCAACCGGGAGAGACCCAGTACTTC. Its translation: CASTQPGETQYF.

This clone was recorded only once. The gene calls are TRBV2 and TRBJ2-1, with TRBD2 identical over 12 bases. Germline V CDR1 and CDR2: SNHLY, FYNNEI. J gave up 12 bases and V 7 bases, and 7 bases lay outside the gene matches. The CDR3 is 13 residues long. For the CDR3, the DNA is TGTGCCAGCATGCCTAGCGGGAGGGGGGGGCAGTTCTTC. Amino acid sequence: CASMPSGRGGQFF.

The CDR3 loop reads CAIIPSLAGYIEQYF. In nucleotides, the CDR3 is TGTGCCATTATACCCAGCCTAGCGGGATATATCGAGCAGTACTTC. The V call is TRBV2, the J call TRBJ2-7; 9 nucleotides agree with TRBD2. The germline V gene encodes CDR1 SNHLY and CDR2 FYNNEI. This CDR3 has 15 amino acids. V lost 10 bases, J lost 6 bases, and 16 bases stayed unmatched.

This clone has more than one count but fewer than ten. The CDR3 DNA follows: TGTGCCTGGAGTGTAAGTTTGCGGAGTGAAAAACTGTTTTTT. Translated, it gives CAWSVSLRSEKLFF. This chain joins TRBV30 and TRBJ1-4; D gene uncertain. Germline V gene lookup returns CDR1 GTSNPN and CDR2 SVGIG (reference sequence). Trimming took off 0 bases at V and 7 bases at J, with 12 bases between the two ends. CDR3 length: 14 amino acids.

The genes are TRBV3-1 (or the pseudogene TRBV3-2) and TRBJ2-2; D possibly uses TRBD1 or TRBD2 (6 bases each). The CDR3 has 17 residues. V lost 0 bases and J 7 bases, leaving 18 bases between the germline ends. Germline V gives CDR1 LGHDT, CDR2 YNNKEL (reference sequence). The CDR3: CASSQDPIWGAVGELFF. Here the CDR3 DNA reads TGTGCCAGCAGCCAAGATCCTATATGGGGGGCAGTCGGGGAGCTGTTTTTT.

The chain couples TRBV3-1 (or the pseudogene TRBV3-2) to TRBJ1-3; D uncertain. V gave up 6 bases and J gave up 2 bases, with 5 bases separating them. Germline loops: CDR1 LGHDT, CDR2 YNNKEL (reference sequence). The CDR3 extends over 12 amino acids. Here the CDR3 reads CASSYTGNTIYF. CDR3 coding DNA: TGTGCCAGCAGTTACACTGGAAACACCATATATTTT.

V is TRBV2 and J is TRBJ1-1; TRBD1 matches at 8 bases. The CDR3 is 14 amino acids. Per germline, CDR1 SNHLY and CDR2 FYNNEI. V gave up 8 bases and J gave up 8 bases; unmatched junction bases: 13. The CDR3 coding sequence is TGTGCCAGCCTTCCAACTCCGACAGGGGACGAAGCTTTCTTT. The encoded protein is CASLPTPTGDEAFF.

The genes are TRBV5-1 and TRBJ2-7, with a tentative D call TRBD1 (6 bases). The germline V gene has CDR1 SGHRS and CDR2 YFSETQ. CDR3 length: 17 residues. Trimming pared 3 bases from V and 7 bases from J, leaving 26 bases between. The CDR3 DNA reads TGCGCCAGCAGCTCCCTACCATACGACAGGCCCTCTACAGAGCAGTACTTC. Its protein product is CASSSLPYDRPSTEQYF.

CDR3 residues: CASSTGKGNTIYF. DNA of the CDR3: TGTGCCAGCAGTACAGGGAAAGGAAACACCATATATTTT. The rearrangement uses TRBV6-5 and TRBJ1-3, with D possibly matching TRBD1 (6 bases). There are 13 residues in the CDR3. Per germline, CDR1 MNHEY and CDR2 SVGAGI. The V and J ends lost 5 bases and 4 bases respectively, with 9 bases between them.

The V and J genes are TRBV9 and TRBJ1-3; TRBD1 matches 8 bases. J gave up 6 bases and V 5 bases, and 4 bases lay outside the gene matches. The CDR3 length is 13 residues. From germline, CDR1 is SGDLS and CDR2 YYNGEE. CDR3 in DNA: TGTGCCAGCAGGCCGGGACAGGCAAACACCATATATTTT. As protein: CASRPGQANTIYF.

CDR3 in amino acids: CASAPTGGPDIQYF. CDR3 in DNA: TGTGCCAGCGCACCCACAGGGGGCCCGGACATTCAGTACTTC. The gene calls are TRBV3-1 (or the pseudogene TRBV3-2) and TRBJ2-4; 9 bases map to TRBD1. The V and J ends lost 8 bases and 8 bases, in that order; junction bases with no gene match: 10. The CDR3 sequence is 14 residues long. Germline CDR1 is LGHDT and CDR2 is YNNKEL (reference sequence).

This clone occurred a few times. This chain uses TRBV5-4 with TRBJ1-1; 7 positions agree with TRBD1. The germline CDR1 and CDR2 sequences are SGHNT and YYREEE (reference sequence). V lost 3 bases to trimming and J lost 0 bases; unmatched junction nucleotides: 8. The CDR3 has 16 amino acids. CDR3 amino acids: CASSSGQVLVNTEAFF. CDR3 sequence (DNA): TGTGCCAGCAGCTCCGGACAGGTCCTGGTGAACACTGAAGCTTTCTTT.

This chain joins TRBV2 and TRBJ1-2; D not resolved. Looked up from germline, CDR1 is SNHLY and CDR2 is FYNNEI. The CDR3 loop spans 10 amino acids. V was cut by 7 bases and J by 8 bases, with 8 bases left in between. This chain's CDR3 is CASTREGYTF. The DNA of the CDR3 is TGTGCCAGCACCCGAGAGGGCTACACCTTC.

V and J are TRBV5-4 and TRBJ1-6; D is unclear. This CDR3 contains 15 residues. Per germline, CDR1 SGHNT and CDR2 YYREEE (reference sequence). The V gene lost 0 bases and the J gene lost 0 bases, with 4 bases spanning the gap. This CDR3 is CASSLVGSYNSPLHF. The CDR3 DNA reads TGTGCCAGCAGCTTGGTCGGCTCCTATAATTCACCCCTCCACTTT.

The chain carries TRBV28 and TRBJ1-6; no definite D call. The ends were cut back, 3 bases at V and 2 bases at J, with 8 bases in the middle. This CDR3 is built from 15 residues. Germline loops: CDR1 MDHEN, CDR2 SYDVKM. The CDR3 sequence is CASSFSGTYNSPLHF. The CDR3 DNA follows: TGTGCCAGCAGTTTTAGCGGGACCTATAATTCACCCCTCCACTTT. Full variable domain (outside the CDR3, taken from reference TRBV28 and TRBJ1-6): DVKVTQSSRYLVKRTGEKVFLECVQDMDHENMFWYRQDPGLGLRLIYFSYDVKMKEKGDIPEGYSVSREKKERFSLILESASTNQTSMYLCASSFSGTYNSPLHFGNGTRLTVT.

The rearrangement uses TRBV19 and TRBJ2-2; 7 nucleotides agree with TRBD2. This CDR3 is 13 amino acids long. CDR1 is LNHDA, CDR2 SQIVND, per germline (reference sequence). The ends lost 6 bases at V and 4 bases at J; junction bases unmatched: 2. CDR3 in amino acids: CASRAGFTGELFF. Written as DNA, the CDR3 is TGTGCCAGTAGAGCGGGATTCACCGGGGAGCTGTTTTTT.

The rearrangement links TRBV14 to TRBJ1-2, with a weak D call TRBD1 (5 bases). Germline CDR1 reads SGHDN; CDR2 reads FVKESK. V gave up 0 bases and J gave up 5 bases, with 13 bases separating them. This CDR3 contains 15 residues. CDR3 sequence (DNA): TGTGCCAGCAGCCAAGATTCAGGGTTGGTGTATGGCTACACCTTC. Amino acids: CASSQDSGLVYGYTF.

The rearrangement links TRBV15 to TRBJ2-5; TRBD2 might be the D (7 bases). CDR1 and CDR2 (germline): LNHNV, YYDKDF (reference sequence). The V end was cut by 1 base, the J end by 2 bases, with 17 bases between. The CDR3 has 17 amino acids. This chain's CDR3 is CATSRGNYAGAQETQYF. Written as DNA, the CDR3 is TGTGCCACCAGCAGAGGGAACTATGCGGGGGCACAAGAGACCCAGTACTTC.

CDR3 bases: TGTGCCAGCAGCTTGAGCAGCTCCTATAATTCACCCCTCCACTTT. This sequence encodes CASSLSSSYNSPLHF. This chain links TRBV5-5 with TRBJ1-6; D is uncertain. Trimming shortened V by 1 base and J by 0 bases, and 5 bases separated the two germline ends. Germline V gene lookup returns CDR1 SGHKS and CDR2 YYEKEE (reference sequence). The CDR3 is 15 amino acids. The variable domain in full, completed from reference TRBV5-5 and TRBJ1-6, reads DAGVTQSPTHLIKTRGQQVTLRCSPISGHKSVSWYQQVLGQGPQFIFQYYEKEERGRGNFPDRFSARQFPNYSSELNVNALLLGDSALYLCASSLSSSYNSPLHFGNGTRLTVT.

The chain couples TRBV4-1 to TRBJ1-5; D remains unclear. This CDR3 region has 13 residues. Germline loops: CDR1 MGHRA, CDR2 YSYEKL. The germline V and J ends were trimmed by 0 bases and 5 bases, with 5 bases remaining between them. The CDR3 sequence: CASSQEWYQPQHF. The CDR3 DNA reads as TGCGCCAGCAGCCAAGAATGGTATCAGCCCCAGCATTTT.

This CDR3 is CASSQEAESGSGSYNEQFF. In nucleotides, the CDR3 is TGCGCCAGCAGCCAAGAGGCAGAGAGCGGGAGCGGGTCCTACAATGAGCAGTTCTTC. The chain couples TRBV4-3 to TRBJ2-1, with 8 bases fitting TRBD2. J gave up 1 base and V 0 bases, and 11 bases lay outside the gene matches. This CDR3 has 19 amino acids. Germline CDR1 LGHNA, CDR2 YSLEER.

This chain joins TRBV19 and TRBJ1-2; 7 bases fit TRBD1. The V gene's germline CDR1 is LNHDA and CDR2 SQIVND (reference sequence). Unmatched junction bases numbered 12, after V lost 7 bases and J lost 7 bases. The CDR3 is made up of 14 amino acids. CDR3 residues: CASTQDRDVGGYTF. CDR3 bases: TGTGCCAGTACCCAAGACAGGGATGTAGGTGGCTACACCTTC. Full variable domain (rest looked up from reference TRBV19 and TRBJ1-2): DGGITQSPKYLFRKEGQNVTLSCEQNLNHDAMYWYRQDPGQGLRLIYYSQIVNDFQKGDIAEGYSVSREKKESFPLTVTSAQKNPTAFYLCASTQDRDVGGYTFGSGTRLTVV.